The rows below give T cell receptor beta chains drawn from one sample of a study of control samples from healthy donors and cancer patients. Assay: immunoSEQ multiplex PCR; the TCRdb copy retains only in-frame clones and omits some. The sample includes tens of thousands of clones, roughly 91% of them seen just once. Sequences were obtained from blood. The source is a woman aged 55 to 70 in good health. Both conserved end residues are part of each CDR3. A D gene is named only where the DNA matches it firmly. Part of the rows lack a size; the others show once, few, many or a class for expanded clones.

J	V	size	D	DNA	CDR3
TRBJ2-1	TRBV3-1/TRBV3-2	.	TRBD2	TGTGCCAGCAGCCAAGTGGGGAGGGGTTACTACAATGAGCAGTTCTTC	CASSQVGRGYYNEQFF
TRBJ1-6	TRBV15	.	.	TGTGCCACCAGCAGAGCATTCTTCGGGGGGAAAAATAATTCACCCCTCCACTTT	CATSRAFFGGKNNSPLHF
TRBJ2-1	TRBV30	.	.	TGTGCCTGGACCGTAAAAGATGAGCAGTTCTTC	CAWTVKDEQFF
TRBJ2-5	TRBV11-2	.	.	TGTGCCAGCAGCTCGCTAGGAAACCTGCTGCTGGAGACCCAGTACTTC	CASSSLGNLLLETQYF
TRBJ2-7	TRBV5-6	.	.	TGTGCCAGCAGCTATACAGGGTCCACCTACGAGCAGTACTTC	CASSYTGSTYEQYF
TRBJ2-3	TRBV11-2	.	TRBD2	TGTGCCAGCAGCTTAGGACTAGCGGGGCCTAGCACAGATACGCAGTATTTT	CASSLGLAGPSTDTQYF
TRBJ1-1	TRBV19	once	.	TGTGCCAGTAGTATATGGGAAAACACTGAAGCTTTCTTT	CASSIWENTEAFF
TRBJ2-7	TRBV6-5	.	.	TGTGCCAGCAGCTCGGCCGCCGTTGTGGAGCAGTACTTC	CASSSAAVVEQYF
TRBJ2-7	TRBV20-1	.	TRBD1	TGCAGTGCTAGTGGGCCAGGGGGCATCTACGAGCAGTACTTC	CSASGPGGIYEQYF
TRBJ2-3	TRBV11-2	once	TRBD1	TGTGCCAGCAGCTTAGAGATGGGACAGGGCTTCCCAGATACGCAGTATTTT	CASSLEMGQGFPDTQYF
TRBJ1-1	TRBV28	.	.	TGTGCCAGCAGTTTGAAGTTCATTGGAAGGACAGTCGCTGAAGCTTTCTTT	CASSLKFIGRTVAEAFF
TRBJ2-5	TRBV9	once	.	TGTGCCAGCAGCGTAGGTGTAGGGAAAGAGACCCAGTACTTC	CASSVGVGKETQYF
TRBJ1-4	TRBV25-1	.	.	TGTGCCAGCACCAACCCGGGGGCGGGTGAAAAACTGTTTTTT	CASTNPGAGEKLFF
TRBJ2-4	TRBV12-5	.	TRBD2	TGTGCTAGTGGCCCGGGACTAGCGGGGGTACCCATTCAGTACTTC	CASGPGLAGVPIQYF
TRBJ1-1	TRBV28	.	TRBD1	TGTGCCAGCAGTTTAGAGGCAGGGGGGTTAGAAGCTTTCTTT	CASSLEAGGLEAFF
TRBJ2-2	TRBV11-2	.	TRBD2	TGTGCCAGCAGCCCGATGACTAGCGGGGGCGGGGAGCTGTTTTTT	CASSPMTSGGGELFF
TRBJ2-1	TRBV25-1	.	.	TGTGCCAGCAGTGAATCGGGCAGGGGAAACAATGAGCAGTTCTTC	CASSESGRGNNEQFF
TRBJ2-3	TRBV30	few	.	TGTGCCTGGTCTTGGGGGAGCACAGATACGCAGTATTTT	CAWSWGSTDTQYF
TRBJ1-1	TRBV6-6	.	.	TGTGCCAGCAGTTACCCCGAACACCAGAGAACCCCTGAAGCTTTCTTT	CASSYPEHQRTPEAFF
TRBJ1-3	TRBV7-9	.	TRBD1	TGTGCCAGCGTCGACAGGGACCTCTCTGGAAACACCATATATTTT	CASVDRDLSGNTIYF
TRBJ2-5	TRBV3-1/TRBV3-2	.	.	TGTGCCAGCAGGTACGGGACGGGGGTTGAGTCCCAGTACTTC	CASRYGTGVESQYF
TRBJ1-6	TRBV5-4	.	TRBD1	TGTGCCAGCAGCCTCCCGGGACAGTCACCCCTCCACTTT	CASSLPGQSPLHF
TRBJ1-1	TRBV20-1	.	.	TGCAGTGCTGCCGAGTACACTGAAGCTTTCTTT	CSAAEYTEAFF
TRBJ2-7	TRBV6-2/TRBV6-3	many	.	TGTGCCAGCAGTTACTCGGACTCCTACGAGCAGTACTTC	CASSYSDSYEQYF
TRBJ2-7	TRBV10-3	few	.	TGTGCCATCAGCCCGGACCCCGTGGACTACGAGCAGTACTTC	CAISPDPVDYEQYF
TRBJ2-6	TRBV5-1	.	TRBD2	TGCGCCAGCAGGATGACTAGCGGGGGCGACGTCCTGACTTTC	CASRMTSGGDVLTF
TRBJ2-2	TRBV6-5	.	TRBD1	TGTGCCAGCAGGAGGACAGGGCTGAACACCGGGGAGCTGTTTTTT	CASRRTGLNTGELFF